Listed below are T cell receptor beta chains from one sample, sequenced in a study of T cells in localized non-small cell lung cancer. Clones were sequenced by immunoSEQ multiplex PCR, and TCRdb holds only the in-frame ones, with some missing. The sample holds about a thousand clones, about a fifth seen once. Sequenced material: normal lung tissue next to the tumor, taken before any cancer treatment. The receptors stem from a man aged 40 to 69 with stage II lung adenocarcinoma. Both conserved end residues are part of each CDR3. A D gene is named only where the DNA matches it firmly. Expanded clones get a size class; other rows say once, few or many, or leave the size out.

NA,TRBV6-8,TRBD1,15,TRBJ2-7,TGTGCCAGCAGTCTGGACAGGGAGAGATCCTACGAGCAGTACTTC,CASSLDRERSYEQYF
few,TRBV4-1,NA,12,TRBJ1-1,TGCGCCAGCAGCCAAGAGAGTTGGAAGGCTTTCTTT,CASSQESWKAFF
few,TRBV11-3,NA,14,TRBJ1-2,TGTGCCAGCAGCCATGACAGGACTAACTATGGCTACACCTTC,CASSHDRTNYGYTF
medium-sized,TRBV11-3,TRBD2,17,TRBJ2-1,TGTGCCAGCAGCCCCACTCCGGGGGGGAGCTCCTACAATGAGCAGTTCTTC,CASSPTPGGSSYNEQFF
few,TRBV29-1,NA,16,TRBJ1-2,TGCAGCGTTGAAAGTGCCAGGGGCCACGAGTTATATGGCTACACCTTC,CSVESARGHELYGYTF
medium-sized,TRBV6-8,NA,14,TRBJ1-6,TGTGCCAGCACCTCACCAGGCGGAGTATCACCCCTCCACTTT,CASTSPGGVSPLHF
NA,TRBV18,TRBD2,21,TRBJ2-1,TGTGCCAGCTCACCACCCGCAACGGGACTAGCGGGAGGTTCGTTCCACAATGAGCAGTTCTTC,CASSPPATGLAGGSFHNEQFF
few,TRBV30,NA,12,TRBJ1-1,TGTGCCTGGAGAGCGGGCCATTTTGAAGCTTTCTTT,CAWRAGHFEAFF
medium-sized,TRBV11-3,NA,15,TRBJ2-5,TGTGCCAGCAGCTACAGAGGGGCGGGCAAAGAGACCCAGTACTTC,CASSYRGAGKETQYF
NA,TRBV28,TRBD1,14,TRBJ2-4,TGTGCCAGCAGTCCTGGGACAGCCCGGAGCATTCAGTACTTC,CASSPGTARSIQYF
NA,TRBV15,NA,15,TRBJ2-1,TGTGCCACCAGCAGAGATCGTTCCCCGTTAAGTGAGCAGTTCTTC,CATSRDRSPLSEQFF
medium-sized,TRBV7-4,NA,13,TRBJ1-5,TGTGCCAGCAGCTTAGAAGGGTTCCAGCCCCAGCATTTT,CASSLEGFQPQHF
NA,TRBV9,TRBD1,14,TRBJ1-1,TGTGCCAGCAGTACCAAAAACAGGGGGACTGAAGCTTTCTTT,CASSTKNRGTEAFF
few,TRBV14,NA,14,TRBJ2-3,TGTGCCAGCAGCCAATCTTCGGACGGAGATACGCAGTATTTT,CASSQSSDGDTQYF
NA,TRBV10-2,TRBD2,14,TRBJ2-5,TGCGCCAGCATGTATACTAGCGGGGAAGAGACCCAGTACTTC,CASMYTSGEETQYF
NA,TRBV7-4,NA,13,TRBJ1-1,TGTGCCAGCAGCTTTACTATGAACACTGAAGCTTTCTTT,CASSFTMNTEAFF
NA,TRBV11-3,NA,14,TRBJ2-5,TGTGCCAGCAGCCGGTCTGGGTACCAAGAGACCCAGTACTTC,CASSRSGYQETQYF
NA,TRBV6-8,NA,12,TRBJ1-1,TGTGCCAGCAGTTACTCAGACAGGGAAGCTTTCTTT,CASSYSDREAFF
NA,TRBV11-3,NA,17,TRBJ2-1,TGTGCCAGCAGCTTGGCCGGGGAGCGACCTACATACAATGAGCAGTTCTTC,CASSLAGERPTYNEQFF
few,TRBV6-8,TRBD1,12,TRBJ1-1,TGTGCCAGCAGTGGGACAGACACTGAAGCTTTCTTT,CASSGTDTEAFF
large,TRBV30,NA,14,TRBJ1-4,TGTGCCTCAAGTCGGATAGGGGCTAATGAAAAACTGTTTTTT,CASSRIGANEKLFF
few,TRBV11-3,NA,14,TRBJ1-5,TGTGCCAGCAGCCAGGCTGAGTGGGGCCGGGCCCAGCATTTT,CASSQAEWGRAQHF
few,TRBV2,NA,14,TRBJ2-5,TGTGCCAGCAAGAAGGGAAGGTCGGGGGAGACCCAGTACTTC,CASKKGRSGETQYF
few,TRBV30,TRBD1,15,TRBJ1-2,TGTGCCTGGAGGGCCTCGGGACAGTCTAACTATGGCTACACCTTC,CAWRASGQSNYGYTF
NA,TRBV10-3,TRBD1,15,TRBJ1-2,TGTGCCACCGCGGACAGGAGTTCCGTCTTCTATGGCTACACCTTC,CATADRSSVFYGYTF
NA,TRBV11-3,NA,15,TRBJ1-3,TGTGCCAGCAGACGTCACATGGGGGCTGGAAACACCATATATTTT,CASRRHMGAGNTIYF
NA,TRBV6-8,TRBD1,12,TRBJ1-2,TGTGCCAGCAGTGACGACAGGGGGAGCTACACCTTC,CASSDDRGSYTF
NA,TRBV14,NA,14,TRBJ2-3,TGTGCCAGCAGCCAGGAAAGAGTCACAGATACGCAGTATTTT,CASSQERVTDTQYF
NA,TRBV4-1,NA,12,TRBJ1-1,TGCGCCAGCAGCGAATCAGGCTCGGGAGCTTTCTTT,CASSESGSGAFF
NA,TRBV30,TRBD1,14,TRBJ2-7,TGTGCCTGGAGTGGGGGGGACAGGGGCTACGAGCAGTACTTC,CAWSGGDRGYEQYF
NA,TRBV11-3,TRBD2,17,TRBJ2-1,TGTGCCAGCAGCCCAAGACTAGCGGGTAGCTCCTACAATGAGCAGTTCTTC,CASSPRLAGSSYNEQFF
few,TRBV19,NA,11,TRBJ1-1,TGTGCCAGTAGGGGGAACACTGAAGCTTTCTTT,CASRGNTEAFF
NA,TRBV6-8,NA,15,TRBJ1-5,TGTGCCAGCAGCGACTCGGCCGGGGGCAATCAGCCCCAGCATTTT,CASSDSAGGNQPQHF
NA,TRBV29-1,NA,13,TRBJ2-5,TGCAGCGTTATGACAGGACATCAAGAGACCCAGTACTTC,CSVMTGHQETQYF
NA,TRBV11-3,NA,16,TRBJ1-2,TGTGCCAGCAGCTTAGATAGTAGCGTACCTCTTTCGGGCTACACCTTC,CASSLDSSVPLSGYTF
few,TRBV30,NA,13,TRBJ1-2,TGTGCCTGGAGTGAAAAGAACATCTATGGCTACACCTTC,CAWSEKNIYGYTF
NA,TRBV10-3,NA,16,TRBJ2-3,TGTGCCAGCGCCCCCGCGGAGGACACTCGCACAGATACGCAGTATTTT,CASAPAEDTRTDTQYF
NA,TRBV18,TRBD2,16,TRBJ2-3,TGTGCCAGCTCACCTCCGCTAGCGGGGGGAAAAGATACGCAGTATTTT,CASSPPLAGGKDTQYF
NA,TRBV9,NA,12,TRBJ2-7,TGTGCCAGCAGTGGACTAACCTACGAGCAGTACTTC,CASSGLTYEQYF
few,TRBV28,NA,13,TRBJ2-7,TGTGCCAGCAGTACTAACGACAGGTACGAGCAGTACTTC,CASSTNDRYEQYF
medium-sized,TRBV11-3,TRBD1,14,TRBJ1-1,TGTGCCAGCAGCCTTCGACAGGGCGGCACTGAAGCTTTCTTT,CASSLRQGGTEAFF
few,TRBV6-8,NA,14,TRBJ2-5,TGTGCCAGCAGTTACAGGGGAGGAAGGGAGACCCAGTACTTC,CASSYRGGRETQYF
NA,TRBV6-8,NA,16,TRBJ1-1,TGTGCCAGCAGTTATCCTTTCGGGGAAGGGCTCTACGAAGCTTTCTTT,CASSYPFGEGLYEAFF